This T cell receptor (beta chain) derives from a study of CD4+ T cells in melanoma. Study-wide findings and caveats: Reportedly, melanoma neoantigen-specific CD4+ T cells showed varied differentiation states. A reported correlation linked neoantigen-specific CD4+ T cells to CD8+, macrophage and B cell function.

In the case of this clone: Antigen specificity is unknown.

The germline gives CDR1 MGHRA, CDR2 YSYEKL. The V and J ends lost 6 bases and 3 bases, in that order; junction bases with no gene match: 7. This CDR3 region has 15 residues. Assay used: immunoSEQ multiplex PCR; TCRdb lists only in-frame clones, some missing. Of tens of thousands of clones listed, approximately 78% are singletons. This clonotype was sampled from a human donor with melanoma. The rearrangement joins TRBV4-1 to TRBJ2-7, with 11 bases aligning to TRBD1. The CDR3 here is CASRGTGGRGYEQYF. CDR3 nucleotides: TGCGCCAGCAGAGGGACAGGGGGACGAGGCTACGAGCAGTACTTC.